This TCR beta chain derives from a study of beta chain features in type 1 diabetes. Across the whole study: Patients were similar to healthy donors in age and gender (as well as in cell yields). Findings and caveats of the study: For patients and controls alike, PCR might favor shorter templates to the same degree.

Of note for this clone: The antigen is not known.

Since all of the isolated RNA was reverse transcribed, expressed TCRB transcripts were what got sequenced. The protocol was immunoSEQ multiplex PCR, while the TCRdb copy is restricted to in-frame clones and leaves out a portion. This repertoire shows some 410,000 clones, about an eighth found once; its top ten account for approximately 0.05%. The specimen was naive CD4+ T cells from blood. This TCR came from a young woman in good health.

The CDR3 reads CASRRGADSYNEQFF. In DNA form, the CDR3 reads TGTGCCAGCAGGAGGGGGGCCGACTCCTACAATGAGCAGTTCTTC. J is TRBJ2-1 and V is TRBV2; D may match TRBD1 or TRBD2 (6 bases each). CDR3 length equals 15 residues. Per germline, CDR1 SNHLY and CDR2 FYNNEI. Trimming left V 6 bases short and J 0 bases short, with 12 bases between.